This T cell receptor beta chain derives from a study of OX40 agonist ivuxolimab in advanced cancers. Turning to the study itself: Those enrolled were 82.7% male, with a mean age of approximately 60 years and ages from about 20 to 90.

This CDR3 comprises 17 residues. Germline CDR1 and CDR2: MDHEN and SYDVKM. Trimming shortened V by 2 bases and J by 3 bases, and 19 bases separated the two germline ends. Study-wide points: It was not determined which antigens were specifically recognized by the peripheral T cells that had undergone clonal expansion. There were, on average, more expanded clones in CD8+ T cells than in CD4+.

The repertoire was sequenced with immunoSEQ multiplex PCR; TCRdb's copy has only in-frame clones and lacks some. This table has 59,000 or so clones, 82% appearing once. Regarding this clone: No antigen is known for it.

This clonotype originated in an adult with an advanced solid tumor such as melanoma, head and neck, liver or kidney cancer. The V gene is TRBV28, the J gene TRBJ1-1; D unresolved. Sequenced material: CD4+ or CD8+ T cells sorted from blood, taken in a trial of the OX40 agonist ivuxolimab. The CDR3 DNA sequence: TGTGCCAGCAGTTTAAATGGGTGGGGATCCATTTACACTGAAGCTTTCTTT. Amino acids: CASSLNGWGSIYTEAFF.